The source of this TCR beta chain is a study of T cells in Graves' hyperthyroidism and ophthalmopathy. Germline CDR1 and CDR2: SEHNR and FQNEAQ (reference sequence). The CDR3 sequence is 14 residues long. A remark on this clonotype: A much larger clone lies a single base off, so this may be a read error.

TCR beta CDR3 sequences were amplified from RNA transcripts. Researchers ran a first-round RT-PCR on the TCR CDR3 using the HTBI primer set. TCRdb redid the calling of the multiplex PCR reads with MiXCR, one entry per CDR3 protein. The sample holds over 200,000 distinct CDR3 sequences, 17% seen once. Sequencing input: blood. The clonotype comes from a man aged 45-60 years with Graves' hyperthyroidism. The rearrangement links TRBV7-9 to TRBJ2-3, with D perhaps matching TRBD1 (5 bases). In DNA form, the CDR3 reads TGTGCCAGCCGCTTGACAGAATTCACAGATACGCAGTATTTT. Translating it yields CASRLTEFTDTQYF.